This note documents a single T cell receptor beta chain sequence. Its antigen is undetermined. This sample is part of a study of T cells after yellow fever vaccination. Findings of the study overall: Most clones from primary vaccination were detected again post-booster (about 95% CD4, 70% to 90% CD8).

TCRdb ran MiXCR on the 5' RACE reads and lists one entry per CDR3 protein. The sample carries approximately 330,000 distinct CDR3 sequences, 4.1% recorded once. This CDR3 is built from 15 residues. Germline loops: CDR1 SGHRS, CDR2 YFSETQ. J was trimmed by 4 bases and V by 4 bases; bases with no gene match: 7. Sequenced material: PBMCs, taken 5 days after the yellow fever booster vaccination. This clonotype was obtained from a young man who received the YFV17D yellow fever vaccine. This rearrangement joins TRBV5-1 to TRBJ2-1, with TRBD2 identical over 8 bases. The DNA for the CDR3 is TGCGCCAGCAGCGTAGAACTAGCGGCTTACAATGAGCAGTTCTTC. This sequence encodes CASSVELAAYNEQFF.